This T cell receptor beta chain was recorded in a study of blood T cells in healthy people across ages. Looking at the study overall: Template-switching capture recovered about one barcoded beta molecule per two T cells.

General observations from the study: Higher diversity and more naive CD4+ cells were features of long-lived donors, compared to aged donors. Across samples, TCR beta diversity tracked strongly with naive T cell percentage.

The CDR3 totals 13 residues. Germline V gene sequence: CDR1 MGHRA, CDR2 YSYEKL. Note on this clonotype: Its antigen is unknown.

Sample-barcoded 5' priming and a J-beta primer mix drove a second PCR of about 6 to 12 cycles. TCRdb fed the 5' RACE reads into MiXCR, producing one record per CDR3 protein. The sample has 550,000 to 750,000 distinct CDR3 sequences; over 20% are singletons. Each sample had at least 6 million PBMCs isolated. The sample taken for sequencing was blood. This receptor was identified in a man in his sixties or seventies in good health. V and J are TRBV4-1 and TRBJ2-5, with 9 bases aligning to TRBD2. Gene TRBJ2-1 matches the end of the DNA better, so the J call may be wrong. The CDR3 reads CASSHLAGVEQFF. CDR3 in DNA: TGCGCCAGCAGCCATTTAGCGGGAGTTGAGCAGTTCTTC.